The clone carrying this T cell receptor (beta chain) showed up just a few times. Regions amplified from RNA transcripts were the TCR beta CDR3 regions. The HTBI primer set served for first-round RT-PCR of the TCR CDR3. TCRdb itself ran the multiplex PCR reads through MiXCR, one entry per CDR3 protein. The profile covers 300,000 to 450,000 distinct CDR3 sequences, with around 13% appearing a single time and roughly 21% taken by the ten largest. CDR1 is SGHTA, CDR2 FQGTGA, per germline. This CDR3 has 17 residues. Losses at the gene ends were 2 bases for V and 4 bases for J; bases not matched to a gene: 7. Based on clinical symptoms, serum thyroxine and TRAb, thyroid ultrasound and orbital computed tomography, diagnoses were reached. The data stem from a study of T cells in Graves' hyperthyroidism and ophthalmopathy.

This receptor was taken from a woman in her twenties or thirties with Graves' ophthalmopathy. The chain joins TRBV7-3 to TRBJ2-2; 10 bases are a match to TRBD1. Sequencing was performed on blood. Written as DNA, the CDR3 is TGTGCCAGCAGCTTATCCCCACGACAGGGGGCCACCGGGGAGCTGTTTTTT. As protein: CASSLSPRQGATGELFF.